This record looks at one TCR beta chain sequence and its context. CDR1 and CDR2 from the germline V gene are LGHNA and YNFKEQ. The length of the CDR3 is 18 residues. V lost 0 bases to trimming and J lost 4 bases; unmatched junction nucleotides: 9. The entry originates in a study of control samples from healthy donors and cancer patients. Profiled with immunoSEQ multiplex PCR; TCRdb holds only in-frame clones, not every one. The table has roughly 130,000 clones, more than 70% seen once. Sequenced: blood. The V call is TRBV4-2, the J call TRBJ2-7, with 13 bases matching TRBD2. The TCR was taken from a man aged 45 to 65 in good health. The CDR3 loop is CASSQDGVKTSGGYEQYF. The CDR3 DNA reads TGTGCCAGCAGCCAAGATGGGGTTAAGACTAGCGGGGGGTACGAGCAGTACTTC.